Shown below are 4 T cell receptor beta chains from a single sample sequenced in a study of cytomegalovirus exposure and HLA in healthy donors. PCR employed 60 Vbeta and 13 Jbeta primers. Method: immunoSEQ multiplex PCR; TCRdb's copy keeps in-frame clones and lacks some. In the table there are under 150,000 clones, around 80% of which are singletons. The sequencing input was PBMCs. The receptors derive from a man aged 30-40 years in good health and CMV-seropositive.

CDR3 bases: TGTGCCAGCAGCCCATCGGTCCCCCCCTACAATGAGCAGTTCTTC. Protein product: CASSPSVPPYNEQFF. The V gene is TRBV11-2, the J gene TRBJ2-1; D is undetermined. This CDR3 has 15 amino acids. The V gene lost 5 bases and the J gene lost 2 bases, with 13 bases spanning the gap. Per germline, CDR1 SGHAT and CDR2 FQNNGV. The full variable domain, in which reference TRBV11-2 and TRBJ2-1 provide the parts outside the CDR3, is EAGVAQSPRYKIIEKRQSVAFWCNPISGHATLYWYQQILGQGPKLLIQFQNNGVVDDSQLPKDRFSAERLKGVDSTLKIQPAKLEDSAVYLCASSPSVPPYNEQFFGPGTRLTVL.

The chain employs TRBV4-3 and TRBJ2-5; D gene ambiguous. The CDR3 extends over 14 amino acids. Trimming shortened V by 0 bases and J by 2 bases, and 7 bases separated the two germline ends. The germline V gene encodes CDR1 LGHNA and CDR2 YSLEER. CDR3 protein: CASSQERLQETQYF. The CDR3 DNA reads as TGCGCCAGCAGCCAAGAGCGCTTACAAGAGACCCAGTACTTC.

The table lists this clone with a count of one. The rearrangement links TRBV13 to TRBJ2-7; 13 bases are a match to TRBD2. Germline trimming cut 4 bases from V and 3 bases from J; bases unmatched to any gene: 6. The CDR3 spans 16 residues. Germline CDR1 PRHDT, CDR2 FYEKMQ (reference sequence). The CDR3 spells CASSSQGTSGIYEQYF. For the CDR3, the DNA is TGTGCCAGCAGCTCCCAAGGGACTAGCGGGATCTACGAGCAGTACTTC.

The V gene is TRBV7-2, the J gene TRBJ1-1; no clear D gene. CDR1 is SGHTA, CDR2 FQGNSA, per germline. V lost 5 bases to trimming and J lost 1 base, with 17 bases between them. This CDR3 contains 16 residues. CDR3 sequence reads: CASSPRAIIRNTEAFF. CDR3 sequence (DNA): TGTGCCAGCAGCCCACGAGCCATTATAAGGAACACTGAAGCTTTCTTT. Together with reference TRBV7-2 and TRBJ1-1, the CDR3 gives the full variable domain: GAGVSQSPSNKVTEKGKDVELRCDPISGHTALYWYRQSLGQGLEFLIYFQGNSAPDKSGLPSDRFSAERTGGSVSTLTIQRTQQEDSAVYLCASSPRAIIRNTEAFFGQGTRLTVV.